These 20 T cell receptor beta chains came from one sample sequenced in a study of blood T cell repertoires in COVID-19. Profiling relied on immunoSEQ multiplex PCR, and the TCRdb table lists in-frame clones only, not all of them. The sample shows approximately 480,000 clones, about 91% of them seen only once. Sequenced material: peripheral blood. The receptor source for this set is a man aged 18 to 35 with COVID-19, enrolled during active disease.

The CDR3 DNA sequence: TGTGCCAGCTCACCACAGTTCAGGGACTACGAGCAGTACTTC. This encodes CASSPQFRDYEQYF. The gene calls are TRBV18 and TRBJ2-7, with TRBD1 as a possible D gene (5 bases). Trimming removed 1 base at V and 3 bases at J, with 10 bases between. Germline assignment: CDR1 KGHSH and CDR2 LQKENI. This CDR3 has 14 amino acids.

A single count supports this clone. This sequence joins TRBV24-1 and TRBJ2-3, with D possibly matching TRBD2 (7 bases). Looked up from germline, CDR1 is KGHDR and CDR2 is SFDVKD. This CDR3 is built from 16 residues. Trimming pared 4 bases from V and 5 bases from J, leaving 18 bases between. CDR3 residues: CATSEKGGVVGDTQYF. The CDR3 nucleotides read TGTGCCACCAGTGAAAAGGGGGGGGTTGTTGGAGATACGCAGTATTTT.

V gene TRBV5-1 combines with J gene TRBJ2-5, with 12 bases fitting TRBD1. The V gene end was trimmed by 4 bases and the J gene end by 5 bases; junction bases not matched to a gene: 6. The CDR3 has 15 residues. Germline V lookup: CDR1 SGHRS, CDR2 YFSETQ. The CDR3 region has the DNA TGCGCCAGCAGCAAGGCGGGACAGGGGGCGGAGACCCAGTACTTC. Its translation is CASSKAGQGAETQYF. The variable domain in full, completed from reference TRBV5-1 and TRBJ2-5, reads KAGVTQTPRYLIKTRGQQVTLSCSPISGHRSVSWYQQTPGQGLQFLFEYFSETQRNKGNFPGRFSGRQFSNSRSEMNVSTLELGDSALYLCASSKAGQGAETQYFGPGTRLLVL.

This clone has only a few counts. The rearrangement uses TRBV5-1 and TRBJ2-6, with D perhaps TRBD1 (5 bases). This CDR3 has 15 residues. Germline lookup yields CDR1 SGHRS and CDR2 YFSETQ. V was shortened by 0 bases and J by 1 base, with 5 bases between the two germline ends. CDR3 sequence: CASSLEGSGANVLTF. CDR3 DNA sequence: TGCGCCAGCAGCTTGGAGGGGTCTGGGGCCAACGTCCTGACTTTC.

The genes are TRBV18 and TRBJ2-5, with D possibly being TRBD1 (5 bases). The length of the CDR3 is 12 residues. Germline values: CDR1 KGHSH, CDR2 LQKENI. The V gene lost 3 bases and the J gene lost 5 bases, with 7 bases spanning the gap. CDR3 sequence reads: CASSPQGETQYF. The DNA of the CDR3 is TGTGCCAGCTCACCCCAGGGTGAGACCCAGTACTTC. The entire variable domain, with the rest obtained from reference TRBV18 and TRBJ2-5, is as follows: NAGVMQNPRHLVRRRGQEARLRCSPMKGHSHVYWYRQLPEEGLKFMVYLQKENIIDESGMPKERFSAEFPKEGPSILRIQQVVRGDSAAYFCASSPQGETQYFGPGTRLLVL.

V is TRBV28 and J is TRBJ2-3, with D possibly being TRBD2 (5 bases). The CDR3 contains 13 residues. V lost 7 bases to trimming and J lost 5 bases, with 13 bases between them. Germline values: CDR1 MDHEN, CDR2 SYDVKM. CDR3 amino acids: CASTRRMGDTQYF. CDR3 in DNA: TGTGCCAGCACCCGGAGGATGGGAGATACGCAGTATTTT. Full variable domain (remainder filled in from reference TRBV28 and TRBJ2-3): DVKVTQSSRYLVKRTGEKVFLECVQDMDHENMFWYRQDPGLGLRLIYFSYDVKMKEKGDIPEGYSVSREKKERFSLILESASTNQTSMYLCASTRRMGDTQYFGPGTRLTVL.

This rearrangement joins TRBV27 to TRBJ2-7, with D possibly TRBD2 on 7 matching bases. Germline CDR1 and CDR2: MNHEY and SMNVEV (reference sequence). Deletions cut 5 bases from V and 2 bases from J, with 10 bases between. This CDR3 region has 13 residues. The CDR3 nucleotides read TGTGCCAGCAGTAAGGGGGGGCCCTACGAGCAGTACTTC. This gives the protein CASSKGGPYEQYF.

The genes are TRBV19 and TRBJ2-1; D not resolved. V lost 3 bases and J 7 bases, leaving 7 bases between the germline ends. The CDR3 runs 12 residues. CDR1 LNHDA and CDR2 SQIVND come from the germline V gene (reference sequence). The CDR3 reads CASSISANEQFF. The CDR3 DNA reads TGTGCCAGTAGTATTTCAGCGAATGAGCAGTTCTTC.

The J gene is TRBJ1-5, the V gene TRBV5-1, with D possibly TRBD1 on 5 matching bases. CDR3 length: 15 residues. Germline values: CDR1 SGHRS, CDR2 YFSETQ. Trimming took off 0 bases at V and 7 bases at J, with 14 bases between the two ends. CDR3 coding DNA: TGCGCCAGCAGCTTGGATGGGGGGGGAGAGCAGCCCCAGCATTTT. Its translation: CASSLDGGGEQPQHF.

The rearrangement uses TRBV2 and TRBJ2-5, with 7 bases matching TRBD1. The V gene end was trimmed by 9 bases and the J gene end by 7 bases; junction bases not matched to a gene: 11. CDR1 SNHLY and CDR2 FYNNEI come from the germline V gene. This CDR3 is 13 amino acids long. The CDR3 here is CASRWDSTPTQYF. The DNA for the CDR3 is TGTGCCAGTAGATGGGACAGCACTCCGACCCAGTACTTC.

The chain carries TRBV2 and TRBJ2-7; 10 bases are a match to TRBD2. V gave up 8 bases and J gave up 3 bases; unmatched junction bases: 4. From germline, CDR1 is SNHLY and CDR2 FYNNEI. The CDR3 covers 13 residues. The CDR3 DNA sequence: TGTGCCAGCGTAGCGGGAGGTGTCTACGAGCAGTACTTC. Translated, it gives CASVAGGVYEQYF.

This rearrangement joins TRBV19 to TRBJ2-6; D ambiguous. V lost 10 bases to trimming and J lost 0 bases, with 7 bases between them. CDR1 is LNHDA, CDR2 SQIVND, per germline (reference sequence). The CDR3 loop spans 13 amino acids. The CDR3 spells CATSSSGANVLTF. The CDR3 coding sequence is TGTGCCACCTCCAGCTCTGGGGCCAACGTCCTGACTTTC. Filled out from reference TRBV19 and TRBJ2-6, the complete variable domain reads DGGITQSPKYLFRKEGQNVTLSCEQNLNHDAMYWYRQDPGQGLRLIYYSQIVNDFQKGDIAEGYSVSREKKESFPLTVTSAQKNPTAFYLCATSSSGANVLTFGAGSRLTVL.

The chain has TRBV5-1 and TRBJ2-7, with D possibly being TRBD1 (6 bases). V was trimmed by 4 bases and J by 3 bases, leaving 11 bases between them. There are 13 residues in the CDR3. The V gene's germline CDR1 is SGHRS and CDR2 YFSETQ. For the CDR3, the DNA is TGCGCCAGCAGCACACAAGGGGGCTACGAGCAGTACTTC. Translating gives CASSTQGGYEQYF.

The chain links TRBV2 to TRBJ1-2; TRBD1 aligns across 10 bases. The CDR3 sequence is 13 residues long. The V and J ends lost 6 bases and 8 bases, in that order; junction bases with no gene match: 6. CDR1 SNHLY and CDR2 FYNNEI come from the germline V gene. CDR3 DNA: TGTGCCAGCAGCTCCGGGACAGGGGTAGGCTACACCTTC. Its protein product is CASSSGTGVGYTF.

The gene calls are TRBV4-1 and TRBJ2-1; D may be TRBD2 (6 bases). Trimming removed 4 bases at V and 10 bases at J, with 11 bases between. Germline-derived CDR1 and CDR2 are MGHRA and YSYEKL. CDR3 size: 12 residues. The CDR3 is CASSPSGEEQFF. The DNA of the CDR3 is TGCGCCAGCAGCCCGTCGGGAGAAGAGCAGTTCTTC.

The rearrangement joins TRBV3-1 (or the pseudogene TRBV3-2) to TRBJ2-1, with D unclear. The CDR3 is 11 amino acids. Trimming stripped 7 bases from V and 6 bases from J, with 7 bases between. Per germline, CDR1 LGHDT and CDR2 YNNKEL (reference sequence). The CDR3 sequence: CASKRANEQFF. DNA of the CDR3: TGTGCCAGCAAGCGTGCCAATGAGCAGTTCTTC.

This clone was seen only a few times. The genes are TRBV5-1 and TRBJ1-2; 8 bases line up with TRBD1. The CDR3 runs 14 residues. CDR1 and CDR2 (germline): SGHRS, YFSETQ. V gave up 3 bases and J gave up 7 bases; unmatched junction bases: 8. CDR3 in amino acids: CASSSRTGGTGYTF. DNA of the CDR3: TGCGCCAGCAGCTCCCGTACAGGGGGTACTGGCTACACCTTC. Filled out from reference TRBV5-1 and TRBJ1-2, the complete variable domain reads KAGVTQTPRYLIKTRGQQVTLSCSPISGHRSVSWYQQTPGQGLQFLFEYFSETQRNKGNFPGRFSGRQFSNSRSEMNVSTLELGDSALYLCASSSRTGGTGYTFGSGTRLTVV.

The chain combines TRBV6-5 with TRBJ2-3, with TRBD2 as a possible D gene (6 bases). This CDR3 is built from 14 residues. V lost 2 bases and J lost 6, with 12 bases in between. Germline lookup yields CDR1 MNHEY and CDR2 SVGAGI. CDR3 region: CASSYISGEDTQYF. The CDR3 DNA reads TGTGCCAGCAGTTACATATCGGGAGAGGATACGCAGTATTTT.

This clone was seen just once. The CDR3 here is CASSTVATNEKLFF. CDR3 coding DNA: TGTGCCAGTAGTACGGTTGCAACTAATGAAAAACTGTTTTTT. The chain employs TRBV19 and TRBJ1-4; D ambiguous. CDR3 length equals 14 residues. Trimming removed 4 bases from V and 0 bases from J, with 6 bases in between. Germline-derived CDR1 and CDR2 are LNHDA and SQIVND (reference sequence). Combining the CDR3 with reference TRBV19 and TRBJ1-4 gives the whole variable domain DGGITQSPKYLFRKEGQNVTLSCEQNLNHDAMYWYRQDPGQGLRLIYYSQIVNDFQKGDIAEGYSVSREKKESFPLTVTSAQKNPTAFYLCASSTVATNEKLFFGSGTQLSVL.

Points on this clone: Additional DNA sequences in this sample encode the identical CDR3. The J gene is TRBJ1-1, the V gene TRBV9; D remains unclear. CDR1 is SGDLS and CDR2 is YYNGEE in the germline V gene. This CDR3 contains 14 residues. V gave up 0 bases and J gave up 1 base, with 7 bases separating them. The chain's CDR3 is CASSVVRGNTEAFF. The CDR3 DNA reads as TGTGCCAGCAGCGTAGTTCGGGGGAACACTGAAGCTTTCTTT.